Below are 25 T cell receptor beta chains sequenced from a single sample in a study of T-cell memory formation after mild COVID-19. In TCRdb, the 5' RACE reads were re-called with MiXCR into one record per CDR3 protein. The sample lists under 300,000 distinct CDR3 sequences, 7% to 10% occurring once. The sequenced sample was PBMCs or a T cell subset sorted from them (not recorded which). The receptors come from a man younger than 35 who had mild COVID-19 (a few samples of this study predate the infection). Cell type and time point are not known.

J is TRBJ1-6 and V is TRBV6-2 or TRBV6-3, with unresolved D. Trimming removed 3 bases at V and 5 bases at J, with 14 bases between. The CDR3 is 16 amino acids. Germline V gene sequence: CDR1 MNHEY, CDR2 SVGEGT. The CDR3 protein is CASSYRRPGNNSPLHF. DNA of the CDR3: TGTGCCAGCAGTTATCGGAGACCTGGGAATAATTCACCCCTCCACTTT.

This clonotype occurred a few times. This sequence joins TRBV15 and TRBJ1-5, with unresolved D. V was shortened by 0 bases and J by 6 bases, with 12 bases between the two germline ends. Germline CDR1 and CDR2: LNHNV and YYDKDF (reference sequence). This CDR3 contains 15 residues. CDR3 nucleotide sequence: TGTGCCACCAGCAGAGATTCCGTACGAAGTCAGCCCCAGCATTTT. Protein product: CATSRDSVRSQPQHF.

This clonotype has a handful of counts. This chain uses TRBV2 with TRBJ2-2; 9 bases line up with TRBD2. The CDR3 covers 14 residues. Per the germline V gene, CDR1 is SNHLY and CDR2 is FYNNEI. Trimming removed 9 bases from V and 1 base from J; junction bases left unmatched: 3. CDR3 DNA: TGTGCCAGATCTAGCGGGGAGAACACCGGGGAGCTGTTTTTT. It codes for CARSSGENTGELFF.

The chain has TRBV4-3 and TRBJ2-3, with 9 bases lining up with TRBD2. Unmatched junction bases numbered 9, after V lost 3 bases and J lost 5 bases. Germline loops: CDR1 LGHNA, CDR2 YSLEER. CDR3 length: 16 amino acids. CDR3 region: CASSHGASGEGDTQYF. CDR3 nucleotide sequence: TGCGCCAGCAGCCACGGGGCTAGCGGGGAGGGAGATACGCAGTATTTT.

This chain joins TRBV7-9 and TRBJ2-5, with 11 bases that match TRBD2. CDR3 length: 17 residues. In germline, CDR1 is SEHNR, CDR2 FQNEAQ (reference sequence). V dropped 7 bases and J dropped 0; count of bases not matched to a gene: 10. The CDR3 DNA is TGTGCCAGCACCGAGGCTAGCGGGGGGACGTACCAAGAGACCCAGTACTTC. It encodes CASTEASGGTYQETQYF.

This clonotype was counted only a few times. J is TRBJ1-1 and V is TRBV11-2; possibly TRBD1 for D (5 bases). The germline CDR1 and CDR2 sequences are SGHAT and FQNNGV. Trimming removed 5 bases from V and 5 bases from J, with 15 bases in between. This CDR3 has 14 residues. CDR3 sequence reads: CASSGTGNETEAFF. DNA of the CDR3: TGTGCCAGCAGCGGAACAGGAAACGAGACTGAAGCTTTCTTT.

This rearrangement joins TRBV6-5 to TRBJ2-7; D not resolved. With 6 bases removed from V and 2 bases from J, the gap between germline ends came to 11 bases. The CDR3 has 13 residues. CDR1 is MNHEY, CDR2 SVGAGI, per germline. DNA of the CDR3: TGTGCCAGCAGCAAATCGGGTGCCTACGAGCAGTACGTC. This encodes CASSKSGAYEQYV.

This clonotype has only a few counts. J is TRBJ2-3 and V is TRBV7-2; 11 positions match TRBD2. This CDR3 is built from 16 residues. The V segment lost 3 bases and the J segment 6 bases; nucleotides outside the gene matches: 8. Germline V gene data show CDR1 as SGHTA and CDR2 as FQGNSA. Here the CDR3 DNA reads TGTGCCAGCAGCTTCCGTAGCGGGGGGGATCTTGATACGCAGTATTTT. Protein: CASSFRSGGDLDTQYF.

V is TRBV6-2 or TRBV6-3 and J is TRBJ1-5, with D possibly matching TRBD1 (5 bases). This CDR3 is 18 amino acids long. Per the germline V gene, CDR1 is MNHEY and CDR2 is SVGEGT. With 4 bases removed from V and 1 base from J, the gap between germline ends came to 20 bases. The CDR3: CASSSGLLAQTSNQPQHF. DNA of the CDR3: TGTGCCAGCAGTTCGGGACTCCTTGCCCAGACCAGCAATCAGCCCCAGCATTTT.

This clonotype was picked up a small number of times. The CDR3: CSARPTRESTDTQYF. Here the CDR3 DNA reads TGCAGTGCTAGACCAACTCGGGAAAGCACAGATACGCAGTATTTT. The V and J genes are TRBV20-1 and TRBJ2-3; D might be TRBD2 (5 bases). Trimming stripped 2 bases from V and 0 bases from J, with 12 bases between. Germline V gene sequence: CDR1 DFQATT, CDR2 SNEGSKA (reference sequence). The CDR3 contains 15 residues.

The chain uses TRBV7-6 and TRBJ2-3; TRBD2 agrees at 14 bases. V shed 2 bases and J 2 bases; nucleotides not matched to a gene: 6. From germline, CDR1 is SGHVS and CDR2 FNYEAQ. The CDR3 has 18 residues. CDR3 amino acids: CASSLSTSGGANTDTQYF. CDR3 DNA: TGTGCCAGCAGCTTATCGACTAGCGGGGGGGCAAACACAGATACGCAGTATTTT.

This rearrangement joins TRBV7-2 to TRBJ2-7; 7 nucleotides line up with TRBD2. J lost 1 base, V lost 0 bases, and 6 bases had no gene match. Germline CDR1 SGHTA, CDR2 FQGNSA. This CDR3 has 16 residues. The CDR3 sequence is CASSLAGPSGSYEQYF. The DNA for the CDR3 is TGTGCCAGCAGCTTAGCAGGGCCTAGCGGTTCCTACGAGCAGTACTTC.

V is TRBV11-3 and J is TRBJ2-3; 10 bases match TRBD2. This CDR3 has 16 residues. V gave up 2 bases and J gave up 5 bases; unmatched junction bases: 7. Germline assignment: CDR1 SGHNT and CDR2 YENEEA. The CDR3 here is CASSLSLAGRGDTQYF. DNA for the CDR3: TGTGCCAGCAGCTTATCACTAGCGGGGCGTGGAGATACGCAGTATTTT.

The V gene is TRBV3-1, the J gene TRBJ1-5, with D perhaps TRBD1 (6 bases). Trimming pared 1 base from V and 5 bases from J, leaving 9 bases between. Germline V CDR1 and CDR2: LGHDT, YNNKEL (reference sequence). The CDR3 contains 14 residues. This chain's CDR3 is CASSQAGADQPQHF. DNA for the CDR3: TGTGCCAGCAGCCAAGCGGGGGCAGATCAGCCCCAGCATTTT.

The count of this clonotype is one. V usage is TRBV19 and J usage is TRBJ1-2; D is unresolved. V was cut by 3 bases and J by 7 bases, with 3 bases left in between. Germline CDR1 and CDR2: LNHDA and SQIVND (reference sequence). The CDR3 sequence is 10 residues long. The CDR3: CASSMVGYTF. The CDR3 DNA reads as TGTGCCAGTAGTATGGTTGGCTACACCTTC.

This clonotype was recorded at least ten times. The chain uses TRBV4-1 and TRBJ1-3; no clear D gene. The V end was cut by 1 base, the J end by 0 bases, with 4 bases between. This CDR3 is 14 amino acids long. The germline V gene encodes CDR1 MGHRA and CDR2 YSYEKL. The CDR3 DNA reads TGCGCCAGCAGCCAAGCGGGCTCTGGAAACACCATATATTTT. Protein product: CASSQAGSGNTIYF.

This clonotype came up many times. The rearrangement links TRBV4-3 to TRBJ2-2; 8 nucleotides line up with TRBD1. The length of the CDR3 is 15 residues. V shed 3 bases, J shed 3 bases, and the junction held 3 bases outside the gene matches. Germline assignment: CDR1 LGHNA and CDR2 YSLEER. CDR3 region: CASSQADRDTGELFF. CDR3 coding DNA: TGCGCCAGCAGCCAGGCGGACAGGGACACCGGGGAGCTGTTTTTT.

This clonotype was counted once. The CDR3 nucleotides read TGTGCCAGCAGCTTTTACGGGTCAGGGGATTGGGAGCAGTTCTTC. Its translation: CASSFYGSGDWEQFF. V and J are TRBV7-9 and TRBJ2-1; a possible D gene is TRBD1 (6 bases). Germline assignment: CDR1 SEHNR and CDR2 FQNEAQ (reference sequence). The CDR3 consists of 15 residues. V was pared by 3 bases and J by 10 bases, with 19 bases between.

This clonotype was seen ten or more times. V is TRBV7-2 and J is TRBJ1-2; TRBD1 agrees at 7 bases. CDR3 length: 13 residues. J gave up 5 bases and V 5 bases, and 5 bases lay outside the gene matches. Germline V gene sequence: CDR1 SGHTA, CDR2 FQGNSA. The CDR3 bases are TGTGCCAGCAGCATGGACAGGCGATATGGCTACACCTTC. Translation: CASSMDRRYGYTF.

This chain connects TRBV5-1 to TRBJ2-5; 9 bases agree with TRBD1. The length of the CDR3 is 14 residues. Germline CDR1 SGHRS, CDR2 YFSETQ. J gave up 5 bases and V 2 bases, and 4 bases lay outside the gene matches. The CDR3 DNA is TGCGCCAGCAGCTTCGACAGGGGGAGGGAGACCCAGTACTTC. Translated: CASSFDRGRETQYF.

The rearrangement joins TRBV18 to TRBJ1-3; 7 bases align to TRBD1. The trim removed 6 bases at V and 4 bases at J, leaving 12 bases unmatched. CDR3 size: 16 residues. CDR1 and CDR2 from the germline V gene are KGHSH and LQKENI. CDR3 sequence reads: CASSGTQGDGGNTIYF. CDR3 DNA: TGTGCCAGCTCGGGAACCCAGGGGGACGGCGGAAACACCATATATTTT.

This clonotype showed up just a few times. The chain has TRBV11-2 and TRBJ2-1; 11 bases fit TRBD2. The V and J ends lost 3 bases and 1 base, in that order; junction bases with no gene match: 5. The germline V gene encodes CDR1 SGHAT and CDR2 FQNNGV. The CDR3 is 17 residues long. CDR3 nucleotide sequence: TGTGCCAGCAGCTTCTACCCTAGCGGGGGGTCCTACAATGAGCAGTTCTTC. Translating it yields CASSFYPSGGSYNEQFF.

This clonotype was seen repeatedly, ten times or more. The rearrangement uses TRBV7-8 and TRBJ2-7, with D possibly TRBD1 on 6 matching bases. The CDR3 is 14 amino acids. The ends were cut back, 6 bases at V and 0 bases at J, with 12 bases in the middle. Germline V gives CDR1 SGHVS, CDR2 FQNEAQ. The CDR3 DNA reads TGTGCCAGCAGGCCCGACAGGCACTCCTACGAGCAGTACGTC. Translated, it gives CASRPDRHSYEQYV.

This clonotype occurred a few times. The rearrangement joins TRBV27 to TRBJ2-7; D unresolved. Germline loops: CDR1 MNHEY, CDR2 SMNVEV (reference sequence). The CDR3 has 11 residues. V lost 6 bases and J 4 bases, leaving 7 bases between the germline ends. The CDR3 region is CASRNSYEQYV. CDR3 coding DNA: TGTGCCAGCAGAAACTCTTACGAGCAGTACGTC.

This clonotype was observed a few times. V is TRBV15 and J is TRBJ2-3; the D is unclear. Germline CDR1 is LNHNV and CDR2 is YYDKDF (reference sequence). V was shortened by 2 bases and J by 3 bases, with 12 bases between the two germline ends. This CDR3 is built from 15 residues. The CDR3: CATSRITGITDTQYF. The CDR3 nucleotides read TGTGCCACCAGCAGAATCACCGGAATTACAGATACGCAGTATTTT.